This T cell receptor (beta chain) was retrieved from a study of control samples from healthy donors and cancer patients. Clones were sequenced by immunoSEQ multiplex PCR, and TCRdb holds only the in-frame ones, with some missing. In the table there are about 110,000 clones, 85% to 90% of which are singletons. The CDR3 totals 15 residues. The trim removed 2 bases at V and 8 bases at J, leaving 9 bases unmatched. Germline loops: CDR1 LGHDT, CDR2 YNNKEL (reference sequence). The TCR originated in a woman between 55 and 75 years old with lung cancer. V is TRBV3-1 (or the pseudogene TRBV3-2) and J is TRBJ2-1, with TRBD1 matching over 7 bases. Sequenced input: PBMCs. CDR3 in DNA: TGTGCCAGCAGCCAATCGACAGGGATTGGGGATGAGCAGTTCTTC. Translated: CASSQSTGIGDEQFF.